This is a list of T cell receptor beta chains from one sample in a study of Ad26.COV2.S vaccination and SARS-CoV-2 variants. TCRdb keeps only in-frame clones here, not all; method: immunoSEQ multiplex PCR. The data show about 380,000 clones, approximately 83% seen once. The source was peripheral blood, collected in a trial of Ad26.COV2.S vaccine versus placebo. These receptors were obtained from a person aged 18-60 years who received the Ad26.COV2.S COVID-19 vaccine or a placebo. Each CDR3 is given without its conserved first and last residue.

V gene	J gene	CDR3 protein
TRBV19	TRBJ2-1	ASLARNEQF
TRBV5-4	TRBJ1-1	ASSAPPPNTEAF
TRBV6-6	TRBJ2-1	ASSYLERDLTEQF
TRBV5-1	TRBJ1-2	ASSLDGGYT
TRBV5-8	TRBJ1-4	ASSPGDARDNEKLF
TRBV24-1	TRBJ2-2	ATRDGGTGELF
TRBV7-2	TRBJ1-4	ASSERQGSNEKLF
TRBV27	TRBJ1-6	ASSLSSNSPLH
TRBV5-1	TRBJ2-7	ASGARAGESYEQY
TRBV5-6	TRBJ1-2	ASRKGRGYT
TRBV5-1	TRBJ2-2	ASSLGVTGELF
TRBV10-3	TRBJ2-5	AISEGTGLQETQY
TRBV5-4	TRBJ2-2	ASSLVQGSGELF
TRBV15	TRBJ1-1	ATSIGTGERRYTEAF
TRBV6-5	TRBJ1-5	ASSYSPGQNQPQH
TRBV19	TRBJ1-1	ASSPEGGRTEAF
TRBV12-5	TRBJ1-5	ASGRQGGNQPQH
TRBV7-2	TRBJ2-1	ASSLKGLAGAYNEQF
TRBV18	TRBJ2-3	ASSPTAGKDTQY
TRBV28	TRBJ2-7	ASTGWGDRGVRGYEQY
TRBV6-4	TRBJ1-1	ASSDSEGDTEAF
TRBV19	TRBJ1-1	ASSMPELPKAF
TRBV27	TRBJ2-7	ASRPKNRGLYEQY
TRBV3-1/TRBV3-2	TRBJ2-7	ASSLHRQYEQY
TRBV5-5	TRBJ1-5	ASSLVPGHQPQH
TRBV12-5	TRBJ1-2	ASGLVRGQGYT
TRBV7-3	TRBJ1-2	ASSMDRAGYT
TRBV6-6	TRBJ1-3	ASSYLPSGNTIY
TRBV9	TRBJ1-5	ASSAQGVQPQH
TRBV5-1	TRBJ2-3	ASSLSLGGDAPDTQY
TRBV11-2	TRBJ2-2	ASSLVVTTGELF
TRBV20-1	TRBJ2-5	SALLGETQY
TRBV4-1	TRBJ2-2	ASSQDRASGENTGELF
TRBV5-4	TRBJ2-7	ASSLEGSTYEQY
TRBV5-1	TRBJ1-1	ASSGGTHRGTEAF
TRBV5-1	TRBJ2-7	ASSAPGYEQY
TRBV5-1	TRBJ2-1	ASSTTGAPPNEQF
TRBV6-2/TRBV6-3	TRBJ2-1	ASSYKRSSYNEQF
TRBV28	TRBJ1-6	ASSPTGGNNSPLH
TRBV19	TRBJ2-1	ASSPRDSSYNEQF
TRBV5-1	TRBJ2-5	ASKSGGAKETQY
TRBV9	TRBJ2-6	ASSVEGANVLT
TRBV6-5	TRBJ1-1	ASRTIPGVNTEAF
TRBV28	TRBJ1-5	ASSLKIYSNQPQH
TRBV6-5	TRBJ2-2	ASSRDIANTGELF
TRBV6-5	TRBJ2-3	ASSYSGTGATDTQY
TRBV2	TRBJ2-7	ATTRDISYEQY
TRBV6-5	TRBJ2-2	ASSLGLAEATGELF
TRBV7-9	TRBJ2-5	ASSLDGARSPYQETQY
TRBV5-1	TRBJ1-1	ASSLAPKYTEAF
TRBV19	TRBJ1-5	ASSIRGSNQPQH
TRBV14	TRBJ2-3	ASSQDIGPTDTQY
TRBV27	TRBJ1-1	ASNLFRTGKNTEAF